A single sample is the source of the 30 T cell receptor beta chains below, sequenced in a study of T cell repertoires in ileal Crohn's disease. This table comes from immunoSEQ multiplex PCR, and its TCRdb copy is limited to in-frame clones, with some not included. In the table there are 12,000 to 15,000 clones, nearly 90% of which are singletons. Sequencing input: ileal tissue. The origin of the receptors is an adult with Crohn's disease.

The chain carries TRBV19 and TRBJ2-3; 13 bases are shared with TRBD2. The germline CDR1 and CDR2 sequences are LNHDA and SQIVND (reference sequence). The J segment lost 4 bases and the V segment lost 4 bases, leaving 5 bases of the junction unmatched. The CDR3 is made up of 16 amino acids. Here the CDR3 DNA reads TGTGCCAGTAGTACCGGACTAGCGGGAGTGGCAGATACGCAGTATTTT. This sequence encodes CASSTGLAGVADTQYF.

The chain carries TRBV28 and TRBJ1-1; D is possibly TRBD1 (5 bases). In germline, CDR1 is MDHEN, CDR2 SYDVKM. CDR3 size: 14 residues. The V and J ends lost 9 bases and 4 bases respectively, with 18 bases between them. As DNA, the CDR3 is TGTGCCAGTAGATTACCGGGGGGGGGCACTGAAGCTTTCTTT. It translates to CASRLPGGGTEAFF.

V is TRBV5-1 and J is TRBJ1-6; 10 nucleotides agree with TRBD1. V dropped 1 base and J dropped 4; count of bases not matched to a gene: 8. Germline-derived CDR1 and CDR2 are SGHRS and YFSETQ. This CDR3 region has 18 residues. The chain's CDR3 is CASSLQSGTGVYNSPLHF. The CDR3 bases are TGCGCCAGCAGCTTGCAGTCCGGGACAGGGGTATATAATTCACCCCTCCACTTT.

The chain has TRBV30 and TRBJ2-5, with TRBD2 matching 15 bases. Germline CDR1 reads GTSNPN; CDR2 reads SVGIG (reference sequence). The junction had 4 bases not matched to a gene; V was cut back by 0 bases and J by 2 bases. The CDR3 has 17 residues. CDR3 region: CAWSVGLAGGSQETQYF. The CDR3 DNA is TGTGCCTGGAGTGTAGGACTAGCGGGGGGGAGTCAAGAGACCCAGTACTTC.

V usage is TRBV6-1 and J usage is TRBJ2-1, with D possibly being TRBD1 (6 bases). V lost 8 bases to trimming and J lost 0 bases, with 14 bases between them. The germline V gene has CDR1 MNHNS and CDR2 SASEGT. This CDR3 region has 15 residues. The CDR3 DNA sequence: TGTGCCAGCTCCGGACAGTTTAGCTCCTACAATGAGCAGTTCTTC. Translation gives CASSGQFSSYNEQFF.

CDR3 protein: CASSGQPRAEAFF. The CDR3 DNA reads as TGTGCCAGCAGCGGACAGCCACGGGCTGAAGCTTTCTTT. V is TRBV28 and J is TRBJ1-1, with D perhaps TRBD1 (6 bases). Per the germline V gene, CDR1 is MDHEN and CDR2 is SYDVKM. The CDR3 covers 13 residues. V was shortened by 6 bases and J by 6 bases, with 14 bases between the two germline ends.

In DNA, the CDR3 is TGTGCCAGCAGCTTATTAACCGTCGGGGAGCAGTACTTC. It encodes CASSLLTVGEQYF. The J gene is TRBJ2-7, the V gene TRBV7-2; no clear D. Trimming cost V 2 bases and J 7 bases, with 12 bases left between them. In germline, CDR1 is SGHTA, CDR2 FQGNSA. CDR3 length: 13 amino acids.

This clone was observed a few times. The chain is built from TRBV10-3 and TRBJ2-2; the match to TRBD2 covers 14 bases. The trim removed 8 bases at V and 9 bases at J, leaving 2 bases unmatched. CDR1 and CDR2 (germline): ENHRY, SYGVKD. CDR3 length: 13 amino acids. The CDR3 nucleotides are TGTGCCATCGGGACTAGCGGGGGACGGGAGCTGTTTTTT. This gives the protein CAIGTSGGRELFF.

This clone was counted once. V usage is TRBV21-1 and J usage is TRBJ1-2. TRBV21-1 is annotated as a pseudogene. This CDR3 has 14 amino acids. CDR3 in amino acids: CASSVNTSTIGYTF. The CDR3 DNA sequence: TGTGCCAGCAGCGTCAACACGTCCACTATTGGCTACACCTTC.

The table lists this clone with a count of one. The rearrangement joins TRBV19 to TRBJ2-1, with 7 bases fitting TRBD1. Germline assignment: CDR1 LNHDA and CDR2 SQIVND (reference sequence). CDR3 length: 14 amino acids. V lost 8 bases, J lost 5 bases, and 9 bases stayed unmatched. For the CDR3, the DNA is TGTGCCAGTTGGTCAGGACAGGCAAACAATGAGCAGTTCTTC. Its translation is CASWSGQANNEQFF.

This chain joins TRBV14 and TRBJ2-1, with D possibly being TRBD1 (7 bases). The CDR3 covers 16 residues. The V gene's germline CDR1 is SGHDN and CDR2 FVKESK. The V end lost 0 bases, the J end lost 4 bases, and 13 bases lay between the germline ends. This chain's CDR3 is CASSQDGGTAYNEQFF. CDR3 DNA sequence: TGTGCCAGCAGCCAAGATGGGGGGACAGCATACAATGAGCAGTTCTTC.

The CDR3 loop reads CASSTAGTVDNSPLHF. In DNA, the CDR3 is TGTGCCAGCAGCACCGCGGGGACTGTAGATAATTCACCCCTCCACTTT. The rearrangement uses TRBV9 and TRBJ1-6; the D gene is possibly TRBD1 (5 bases). The CDR3 spans 16 residues. The V gene's germline CDR1 is SGDLS and CDR2 YYNGEE. V shed 4 bases and J shed 5 bases, with 16 bases lying between them.

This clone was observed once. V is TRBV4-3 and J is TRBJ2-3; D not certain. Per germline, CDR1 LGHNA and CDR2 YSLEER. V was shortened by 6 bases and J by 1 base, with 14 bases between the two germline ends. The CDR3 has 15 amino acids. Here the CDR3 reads CASSPEFRRTDTQYF. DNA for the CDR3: TGCGCCAGCAGTCCCGAGTTCCGTCGCACAGATACGCAGTATTTT.

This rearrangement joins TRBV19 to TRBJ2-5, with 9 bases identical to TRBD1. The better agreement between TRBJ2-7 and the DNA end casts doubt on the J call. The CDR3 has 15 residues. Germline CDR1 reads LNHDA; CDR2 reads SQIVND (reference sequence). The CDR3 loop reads CASSRTGDKDNEQYF. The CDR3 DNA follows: TGTGCCAGTAGTAGGACAGGGGATAAGGACAACGAGCAGTACTTC.

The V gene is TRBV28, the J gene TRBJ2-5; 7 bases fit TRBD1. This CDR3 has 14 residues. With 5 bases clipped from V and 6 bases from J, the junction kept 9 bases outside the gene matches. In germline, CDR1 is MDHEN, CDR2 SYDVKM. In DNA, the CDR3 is TGTGCCAGCAGTCTCCGACGGGACAGCCAGACCCAGTACTTC. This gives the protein CASSLRRDSQTQYF.

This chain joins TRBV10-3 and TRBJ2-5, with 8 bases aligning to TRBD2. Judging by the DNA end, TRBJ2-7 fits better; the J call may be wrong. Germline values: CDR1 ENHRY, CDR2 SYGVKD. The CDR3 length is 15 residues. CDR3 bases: TGTGCCATCAGTGTATCGCTGGGACTAGGGTACGAGCAGTACTTC. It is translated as CAISVSLGLGYEQYF.

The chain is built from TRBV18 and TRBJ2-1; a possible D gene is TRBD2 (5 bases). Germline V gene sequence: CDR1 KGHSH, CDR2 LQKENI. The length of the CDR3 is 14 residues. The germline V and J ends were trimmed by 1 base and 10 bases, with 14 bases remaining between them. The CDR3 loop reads CASSPRAVYQEQFF. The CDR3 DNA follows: TGTGCCAGCTCACCACGAGCGGTATATCAGGAGCAGTTCTTC.

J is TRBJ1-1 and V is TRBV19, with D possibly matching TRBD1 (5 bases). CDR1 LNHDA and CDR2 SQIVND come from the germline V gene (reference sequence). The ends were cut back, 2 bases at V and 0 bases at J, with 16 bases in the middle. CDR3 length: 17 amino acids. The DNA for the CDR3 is TGTGCCAGTAGTATACGCCTAAGGGGAACCATGAACACTGAAGCTTTCTTT. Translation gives CASSIRLRGTMNTEAFF.

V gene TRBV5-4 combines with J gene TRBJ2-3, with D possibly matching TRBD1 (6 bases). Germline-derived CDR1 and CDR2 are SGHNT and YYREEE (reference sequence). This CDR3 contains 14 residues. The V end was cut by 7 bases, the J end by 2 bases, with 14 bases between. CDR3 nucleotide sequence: TGTGCCAGCCGAACCGGGACATTCACAGATACGCAGTATTTT. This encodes CASRTGTFTDTQYF.

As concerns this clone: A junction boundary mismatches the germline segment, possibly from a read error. The CDR3 nucleotides read TGTGCCAGCACTTACAGCGGGGGGGCGGGACAAGAGACCCAGTACTTC. Protein: CASTYSGGAGQETQYF. The chain joins TRBV6-6 to TRBJ2-5; 10 nucleotides agree with TRBD2. The CDR3 has 16 residues. Germline loops: CDR1 MNHNY, CDR2 SVGAGI (reference sequence).

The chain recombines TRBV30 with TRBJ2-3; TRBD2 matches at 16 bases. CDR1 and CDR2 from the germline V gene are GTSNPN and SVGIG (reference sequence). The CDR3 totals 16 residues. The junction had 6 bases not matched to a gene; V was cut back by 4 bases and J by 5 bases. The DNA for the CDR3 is TGTGCCTGGAAGGGACTAGCGGGAGGGCCCAAAGATACGCAGTATTTT. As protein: CAWKGLAGGPKDTQYF.

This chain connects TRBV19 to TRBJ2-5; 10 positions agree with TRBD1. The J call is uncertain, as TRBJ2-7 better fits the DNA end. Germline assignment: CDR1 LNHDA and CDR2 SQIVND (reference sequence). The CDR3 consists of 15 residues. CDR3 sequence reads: CASSPLTGGNYEQYF. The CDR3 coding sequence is TGTGCCAGTAGTCCCCTGACAGGGGGCAACTACGAGCAGTACTTC.

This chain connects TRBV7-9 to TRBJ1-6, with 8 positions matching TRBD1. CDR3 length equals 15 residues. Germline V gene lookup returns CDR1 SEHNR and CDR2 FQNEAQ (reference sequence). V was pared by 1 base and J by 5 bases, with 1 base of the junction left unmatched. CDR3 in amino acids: CASSLGTGNNSPLHF. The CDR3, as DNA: TGTGCCAGCAGCTTAGGGACAGGGAATAATTCACCCCTCCACTTT.

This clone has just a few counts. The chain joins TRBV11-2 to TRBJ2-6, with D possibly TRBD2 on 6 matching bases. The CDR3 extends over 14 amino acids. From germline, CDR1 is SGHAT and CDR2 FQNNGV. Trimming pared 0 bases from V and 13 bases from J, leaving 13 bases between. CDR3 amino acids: CASSLDMEGRVLTF. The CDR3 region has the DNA TGTGCCAGCAGCTTAGATATGGAGGGAAGGGTCCTGACTTTC.

The DNA for the CDR3 is TGCGCCAGCAGCCAGACGCTACGCCCCTCAGGGGGCGGGAGCTCCTACAATGAGCAGTTCTTC. As protein: CASSQTLRPSGGGSSYNEQFF. The genes are TRBV4-1 and TRBJ2-1, with D perhaps matching TRBD1 (8 bases). This CDR3 is built from 21 residues. Germline lookup yields CDR1 MGHRA and CDR2 YSYEKL. The germline V and J ends were trimmed by 3 bases and 0 bases, with 27 bases remaining between them.

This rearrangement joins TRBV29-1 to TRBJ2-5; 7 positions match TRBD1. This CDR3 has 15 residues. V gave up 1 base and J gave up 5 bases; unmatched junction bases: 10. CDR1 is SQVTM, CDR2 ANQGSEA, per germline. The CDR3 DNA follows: TGCAGCGTTGAAGTAGGGGGCGCGAGGTTGGAGACCCAGTACTTC. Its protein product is CSVEVGGARLETQYF.

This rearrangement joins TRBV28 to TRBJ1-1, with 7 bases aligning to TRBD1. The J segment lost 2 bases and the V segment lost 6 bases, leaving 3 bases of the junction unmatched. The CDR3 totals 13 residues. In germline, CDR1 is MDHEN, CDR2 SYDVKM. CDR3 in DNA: TGTGCCAGCAGACGACAGGGTAACACTGAAGCTTTCTTT. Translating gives CASRRQGNTEAFF.

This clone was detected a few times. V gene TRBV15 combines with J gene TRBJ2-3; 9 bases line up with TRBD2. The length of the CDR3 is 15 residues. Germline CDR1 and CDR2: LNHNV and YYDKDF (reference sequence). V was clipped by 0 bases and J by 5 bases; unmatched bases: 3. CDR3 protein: CATSRDAGGQDTQYF. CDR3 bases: TGTGCCACCAGCAGAGACGCGGGGGGGCAAGATACGCAGTATTTT.

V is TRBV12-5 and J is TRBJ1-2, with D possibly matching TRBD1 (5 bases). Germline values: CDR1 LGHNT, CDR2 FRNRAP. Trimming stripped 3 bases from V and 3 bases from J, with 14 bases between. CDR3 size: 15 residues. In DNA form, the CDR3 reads TGTGCTAGTGGTTTCTCAATTCTGGGGCACTATGGCTACACCTTC. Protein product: CASGFSILGHYGYTF.

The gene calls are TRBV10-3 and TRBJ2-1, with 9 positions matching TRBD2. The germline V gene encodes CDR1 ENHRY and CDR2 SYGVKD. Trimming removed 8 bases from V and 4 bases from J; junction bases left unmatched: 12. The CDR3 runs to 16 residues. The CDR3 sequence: CAIGAIAGAGYNEQFF. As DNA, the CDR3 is TGTGCCATCGGAGCGATAGCGGGAGCTGGGTACAATGAGCAGTTCTTC.